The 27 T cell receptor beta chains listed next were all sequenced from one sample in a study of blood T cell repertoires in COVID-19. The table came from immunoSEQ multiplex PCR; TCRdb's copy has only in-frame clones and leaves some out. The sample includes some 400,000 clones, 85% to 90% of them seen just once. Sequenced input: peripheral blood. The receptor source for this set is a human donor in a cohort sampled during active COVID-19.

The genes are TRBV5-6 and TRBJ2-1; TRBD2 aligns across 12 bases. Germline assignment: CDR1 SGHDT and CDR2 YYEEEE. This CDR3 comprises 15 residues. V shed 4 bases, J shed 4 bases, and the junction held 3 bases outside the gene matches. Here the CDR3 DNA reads TGTGCCAGCAGCGGAGGGACTAGCGGGTACAATGAGCAGTTCTTC. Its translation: CASSGGTSGYNEQFF.

The CDR3 loop reads CASSSTSGSSYNEQFF. Here the CDR3 DNA reads TGTGCCAGCAGCTCTACTAGCGGGAGTTCCTACAATGAGCAGTTCTTC. This chain joins TRBV11-2 and TRBJ2-1, with TRBD2 identical over 11 bases. This CDR3 is built from 16 residues. Germline CDR1 SGHAT, CDR2 FQNNGV. The J segment lost 1 base and the V segment lost 4 bases, leaving 3 bases of the junction unmatched.

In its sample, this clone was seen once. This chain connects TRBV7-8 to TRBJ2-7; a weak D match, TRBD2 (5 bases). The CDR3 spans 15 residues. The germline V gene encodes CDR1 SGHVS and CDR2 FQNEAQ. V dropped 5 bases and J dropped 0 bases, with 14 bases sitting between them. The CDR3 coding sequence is TGTGCCAGCAGCATTCGCGAGGGAAGCTCCTACGAGCAGTACTTC. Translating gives CASSIREGSSYEQYF.

CDR3 sequence (DNA): TGCGCCAGCAGTGGCTACAGGGATAGTGAGCAGTTCTTC. Translation: CASSGYRDSEQFF. The chain is built from TRBV10-1 and TRBJ2-1; D is possibly TRBD1 (6 bases). Germline loops: CDR1 WNHNN, CDR2 SYGVQD (reference sequence). V was cut by 4 bases and J by 9 bases, with 13 bases left in between. This CDR3 is built from 13 residues.

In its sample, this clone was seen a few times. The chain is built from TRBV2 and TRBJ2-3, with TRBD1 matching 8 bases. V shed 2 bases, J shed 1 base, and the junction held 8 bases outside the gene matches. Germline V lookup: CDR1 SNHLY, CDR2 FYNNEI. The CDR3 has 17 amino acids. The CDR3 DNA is TGTGCCAGCAGTGAACCAGGACAGGGTTGGGGCACAGATACGCAGTATTTT. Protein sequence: CASSEPGQGWGTDTQYF.

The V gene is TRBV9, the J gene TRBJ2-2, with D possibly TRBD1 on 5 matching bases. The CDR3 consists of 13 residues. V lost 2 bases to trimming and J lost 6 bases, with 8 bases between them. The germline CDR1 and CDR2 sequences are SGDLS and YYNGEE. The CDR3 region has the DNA TGTGCCAGCAGCGTCTTAGGGGCCGGGGAGCTGTTTTTT. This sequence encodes CASSVLGAGELFF.

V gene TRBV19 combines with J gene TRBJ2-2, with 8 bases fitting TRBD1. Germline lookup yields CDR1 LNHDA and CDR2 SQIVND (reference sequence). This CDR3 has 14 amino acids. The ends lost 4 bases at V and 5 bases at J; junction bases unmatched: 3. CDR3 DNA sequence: TGTGCCAGTAGTAGCCGGACAGGGACCGGGGAGCTGTTTTTT. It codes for CASSSRTGTGELFF.

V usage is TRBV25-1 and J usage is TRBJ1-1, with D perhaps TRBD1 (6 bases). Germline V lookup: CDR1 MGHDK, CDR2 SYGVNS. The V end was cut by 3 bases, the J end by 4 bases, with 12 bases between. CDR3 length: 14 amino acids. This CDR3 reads CASSDEGEGTEAFF. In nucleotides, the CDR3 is TGTGCCAGCAGTGATGAGGGGGAGGGCACTGAAGCTTTCTTT.

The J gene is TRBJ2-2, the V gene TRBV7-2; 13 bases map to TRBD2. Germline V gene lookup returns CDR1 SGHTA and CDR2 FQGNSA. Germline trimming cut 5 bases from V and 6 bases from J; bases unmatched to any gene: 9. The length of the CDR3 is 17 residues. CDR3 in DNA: TGTGCCAGCAGCCCCCGGACTAGCGGGAGAAGGGCCGGGGAGCTGTTTTTT. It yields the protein CASSPRTSGRRAGELFF.

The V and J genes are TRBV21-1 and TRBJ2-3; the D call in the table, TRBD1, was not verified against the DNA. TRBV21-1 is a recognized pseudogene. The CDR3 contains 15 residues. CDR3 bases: TGTGCCAGCAGCATGGACAGCCAACGAGTAGATACGCAGTATTTT. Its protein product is CASSMDSQRVDTQYF.

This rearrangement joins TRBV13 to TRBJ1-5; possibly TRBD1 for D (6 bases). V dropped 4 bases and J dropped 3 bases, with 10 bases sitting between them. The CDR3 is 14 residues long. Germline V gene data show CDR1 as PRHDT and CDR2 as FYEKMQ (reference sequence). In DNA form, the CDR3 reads TGTGCCAGCAGCTCGGGACACATCAATCAGCCCCAGCATTTT. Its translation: CASSSGHINQPQHF.

Here the CDR3 reads CSVENDYEQYF. The CDR3 bases are TGCAGCGTGGAGAATGACTACGAGCAGTACTTC. This chain joins TRBV29-1 and TRBJ2-7; no reliable D call. The CDR3 contains 11 residues. The germline V and J ends were trimmed by 6 bases and 3 bases, with 9 bases remaining between them. Per germline, CDR1 SQVTM and CDR2 ANQGSEA.

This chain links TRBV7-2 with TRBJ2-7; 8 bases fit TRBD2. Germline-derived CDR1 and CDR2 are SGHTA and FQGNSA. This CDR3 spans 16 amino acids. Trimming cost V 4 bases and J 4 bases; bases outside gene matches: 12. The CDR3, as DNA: TGTGCCAGCAGCTACACTAGCGGCCTGGGGGGGTACGAGCAGTACTTC. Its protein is CASSYTSGLGGYEQYF. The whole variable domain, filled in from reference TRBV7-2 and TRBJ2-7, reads GAGVSQSPSNKVTEKGKDVELRCDPISGHTALYWYRQSLGQGLEFLIYFQGNSAPDKSGLPSDRFSAERTGGSVSTLTIQRTQQEDSAVYLCASSYTSGLGGYEQYFGPGTRLTVT.

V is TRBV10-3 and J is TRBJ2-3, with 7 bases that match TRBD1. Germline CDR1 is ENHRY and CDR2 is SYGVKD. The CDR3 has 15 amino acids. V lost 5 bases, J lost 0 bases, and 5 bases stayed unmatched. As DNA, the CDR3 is TGTGCCATCAGTTCCGGGACAGTAAGCACAGATACGCAGTATTTT. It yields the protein CAISSGTVSTDTQYF.

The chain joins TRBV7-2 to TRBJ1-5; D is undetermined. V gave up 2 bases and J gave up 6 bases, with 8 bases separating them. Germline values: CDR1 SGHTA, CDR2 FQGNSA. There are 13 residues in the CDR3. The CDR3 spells CASSLQEGQPQHF. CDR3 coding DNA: TGTGCCAGCAGCTTACAGGAGGGTCAGCCCCAGCATTTT.

CDR3 in amino acids: CASSLDITSGNTIYF. The CDR3 DNA is TGTGCCAGCAGCTTGGACATCACCTCTGGAAACACCATATATTTT. J is TRBJ1-3 and V is TRBV7-6, with a tentative D call TRBD1 (5 bases). V gave up 3 bases and J gave up 0 bases, with 9 bases separating them. The germline gives CDR1 SGHVS, CDR2 FNYEAQ. This CDR3 contains 15 residues.

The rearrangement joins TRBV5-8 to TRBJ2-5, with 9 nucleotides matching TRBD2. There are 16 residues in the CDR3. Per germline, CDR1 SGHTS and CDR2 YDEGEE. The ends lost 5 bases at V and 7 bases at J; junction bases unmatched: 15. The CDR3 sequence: CASSGYSGGHLGTQYF. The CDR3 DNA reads TGTGCCAGCAGTGGGTATAGCGGGGGCCACCTGGGGACCCAGTACTTC. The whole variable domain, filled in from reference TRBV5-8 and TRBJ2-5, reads EAGVTQSPTHLIKTRGQQATLRCSPISGHTSVYWYQQALGLGLQFLLWYDEGEERNRGNFPPRFSGRQFPNYSSELNVNALELEDSALYLCASSGYSGGHLGTQYFGPGTRLLVL.

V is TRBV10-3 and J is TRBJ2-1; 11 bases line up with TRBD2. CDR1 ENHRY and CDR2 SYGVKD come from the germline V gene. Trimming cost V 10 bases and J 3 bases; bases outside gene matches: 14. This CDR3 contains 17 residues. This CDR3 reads CATFPGLAEPVYNEQFF. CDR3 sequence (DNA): TGTGCCACCTTTCCGGGACTAGCGGAGCCCGTCTACAATGAGCAGTTCTTC.

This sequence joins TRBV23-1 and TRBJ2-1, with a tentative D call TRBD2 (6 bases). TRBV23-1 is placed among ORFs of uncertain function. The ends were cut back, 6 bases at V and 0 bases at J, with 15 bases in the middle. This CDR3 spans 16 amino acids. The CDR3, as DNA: TGCGCCAGCAGCCCCGGGAGCCCAAGCTCCTACAATGAGCAGTTCTTC. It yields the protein CASSPGSPSSYNEQFF.

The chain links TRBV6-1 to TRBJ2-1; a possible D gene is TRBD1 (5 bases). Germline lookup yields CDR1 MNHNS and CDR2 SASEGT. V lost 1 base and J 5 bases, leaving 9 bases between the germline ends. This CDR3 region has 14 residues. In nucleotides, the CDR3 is TGTGCCAGCAGTGAAGTTTACAGGAACAATGAGCAGTTCTTC. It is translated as CASSEVYRNNEQFF.

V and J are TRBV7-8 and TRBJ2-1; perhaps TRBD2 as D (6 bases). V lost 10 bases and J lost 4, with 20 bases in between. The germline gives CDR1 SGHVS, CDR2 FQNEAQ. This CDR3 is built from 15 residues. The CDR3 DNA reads TGTGCCACAACGGATGGTCTAGCGACTTACAATGAGCAGTTCTTC. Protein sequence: CATTDGLATYNEQFF.

CDR3: CASGKTDPGTEAFF. CDR3 sequence (DNA): TGTGCCAGCGGAAAGACGGACCCGGGGACTGAAGCTTTCTTT. V and J are TRBV6-5 and TRBJ1-1, with D hard to call. Germline CDR1 reads MNHEY; CDR2 reads SVGAGI. Between the trimmed V and J ends, which lost 8 bases and 5 bases, there was a span of 18 bases. CDR3 length: 14 amino acids.

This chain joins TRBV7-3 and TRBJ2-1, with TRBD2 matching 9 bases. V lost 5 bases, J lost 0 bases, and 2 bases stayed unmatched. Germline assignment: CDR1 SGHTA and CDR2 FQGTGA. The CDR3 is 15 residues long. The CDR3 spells CASSISGSSYNEQFF. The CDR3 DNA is TGTGCCAGCAGCATTAGCGGGAGCTCCTACAATGAGCAGTTCTTC. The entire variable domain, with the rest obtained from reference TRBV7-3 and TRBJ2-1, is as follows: GAGVSQTPSNKVTEKGKYVELRCDPISGHTALYWYRQSLGQGPEFLIYFQGTGAADDSGLPNDRFFAVRPEGSVSTLKIQRTERGDSAVYLCASSISGSSYNEQFFGPGTRLTVL.

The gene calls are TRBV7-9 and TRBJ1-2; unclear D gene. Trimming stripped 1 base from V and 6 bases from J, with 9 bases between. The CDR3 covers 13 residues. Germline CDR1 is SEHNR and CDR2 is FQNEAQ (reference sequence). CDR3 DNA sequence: TGTGCCAGCAGCTTAGGAGTTTACGATGGCTACACCTTC. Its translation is CASSLGVYDGYTF. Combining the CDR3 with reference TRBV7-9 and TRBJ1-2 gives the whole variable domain DTGVSQNPRHKITKRGQNVTFRCDPISEHNRLYWYRQTLGQGPEFLTYFQNEAQLEKSRLLSDRFSAERPKGSFSTLEIQRTEQGDSAMYLCASSLGVYDGYTFGSGTRLTVV.

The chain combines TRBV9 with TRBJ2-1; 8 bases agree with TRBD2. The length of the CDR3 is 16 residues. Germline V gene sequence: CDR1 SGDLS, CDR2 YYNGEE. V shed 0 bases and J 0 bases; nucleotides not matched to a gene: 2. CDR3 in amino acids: CASSVDSGDSYNEQFF. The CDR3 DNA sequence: TGTGCCAGCAGCGTAGATAGCGGGGACTCCTACAATGAGCAGTTCTTC.

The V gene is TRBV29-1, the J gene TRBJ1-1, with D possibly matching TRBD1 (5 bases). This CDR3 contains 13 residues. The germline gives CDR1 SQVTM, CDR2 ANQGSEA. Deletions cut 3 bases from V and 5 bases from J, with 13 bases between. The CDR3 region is CSVDGGMRTEAFF. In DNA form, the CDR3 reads TGCAGCGTTGACGGGGGTATGAGGACTGAAGCTTTCTTT.

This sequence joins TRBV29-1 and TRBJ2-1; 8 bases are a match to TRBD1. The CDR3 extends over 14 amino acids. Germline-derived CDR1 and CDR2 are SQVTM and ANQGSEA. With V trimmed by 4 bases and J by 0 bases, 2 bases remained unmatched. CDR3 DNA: TGCAGCGTTGGCAGGGGGCTCTCCTACAATGAGCAGTTCTTC. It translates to CSVGRGLSYNEQFF.